This T cell receptor beta chain originates from a study of OX40 agonist ivuxolimab in advanced cancers. This CDR3 is built from 20 residues. CDR1 is SGHTS and CDR2 is YDEGEE in the germline V gene. J lost 2 bases, V lost 4 bases, and 14 bases had no gene match. Sequencing used immunoSEQ multiplex PCR; TCRdb keeps in-frame clones, though not all of them. Of around 80,000 clones listed, approximately 85% are singletons. The receptor was isolated from an adult with an advanced solid tumor such as melanoma, head and neck, liver or kidney cancer. This chain connects TRBV5-8 to TRBJ2-1; 14 bases are a match to TRBD2. The material sequenced was CD4+ or CD8+ T cells sorted from blood, taken in a trial of the OX40 agonist ivuxolimab. As DNA, the CDR3 is TGTGCCAGCAGCGGCGGACTAGCGGGGGGCGCTAAGTTTACCTACAATGAGCAGTTCTTC. This translates into CASSGGLAGGAKFTYNEQFF.